The sequence of this T cell receptor beta chain was determined in a study of blood T cell repertoires in COVID-19. Overall study context: PBMCs, B-cell-depleted T cells, or T cells were the source of the cDNA or gDNA that made up the material.

The germline V gene has CDR1 SGDLS and CDR2 YYNGEE. V lost 0 bases and J lost 4; bases outside the gene matches: 5. This CDR3 is 16 amino acids long. As originally analysed: By means of reference gene primer amplification, nucleated cell counts were estimated. Clones were read by immunoSEQ multiplex PCR, and TCRdb kept only the in-frame ones, dropping some. Clone size and the V and J calls come from that table; the DNA yielded D and trimming. This table holds some 120,000 clones, just under 85% found once. This chain uses TRBV9 with TRBJ2-3; 10 positions match TRBD1. Sequenced: peripheral blood. This TCR was sampled from a human donor in a cohort sampled during active COVID-19. The CDR3 DNA sequence: TGTGCCAGCAGCGTAGGGGGACAGGGGAAGGCAGATACGCAGTATTTT. This encodes CASSVGGQGKADTQYF.